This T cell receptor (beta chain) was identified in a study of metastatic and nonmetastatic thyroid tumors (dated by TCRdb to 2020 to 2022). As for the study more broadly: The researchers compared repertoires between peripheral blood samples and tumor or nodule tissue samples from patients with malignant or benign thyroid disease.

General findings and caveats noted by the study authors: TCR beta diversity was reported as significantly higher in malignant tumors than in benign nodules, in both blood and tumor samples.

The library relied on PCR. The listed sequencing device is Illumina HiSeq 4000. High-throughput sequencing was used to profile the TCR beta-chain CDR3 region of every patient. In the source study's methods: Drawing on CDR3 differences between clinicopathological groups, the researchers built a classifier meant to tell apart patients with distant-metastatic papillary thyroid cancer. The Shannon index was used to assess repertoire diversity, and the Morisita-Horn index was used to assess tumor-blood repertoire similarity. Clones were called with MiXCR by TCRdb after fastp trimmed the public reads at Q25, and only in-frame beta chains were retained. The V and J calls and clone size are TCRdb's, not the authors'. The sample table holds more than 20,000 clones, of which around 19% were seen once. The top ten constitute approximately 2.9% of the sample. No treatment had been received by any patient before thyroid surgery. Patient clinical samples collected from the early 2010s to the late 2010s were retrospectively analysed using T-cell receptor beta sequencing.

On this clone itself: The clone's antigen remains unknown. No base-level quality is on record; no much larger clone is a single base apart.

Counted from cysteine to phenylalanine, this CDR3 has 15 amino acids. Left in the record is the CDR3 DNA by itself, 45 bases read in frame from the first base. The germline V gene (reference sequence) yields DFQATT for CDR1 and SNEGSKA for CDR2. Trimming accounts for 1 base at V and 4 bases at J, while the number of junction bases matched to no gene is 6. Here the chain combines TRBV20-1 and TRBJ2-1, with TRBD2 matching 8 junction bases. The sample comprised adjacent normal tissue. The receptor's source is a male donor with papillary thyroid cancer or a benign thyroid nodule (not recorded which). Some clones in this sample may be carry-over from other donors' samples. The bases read TGCAGTGCTAGAGCCATAGCGGGAAAGTACAATGAGCAGTTCTTC. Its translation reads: CSARAIAGKYNEQFF.